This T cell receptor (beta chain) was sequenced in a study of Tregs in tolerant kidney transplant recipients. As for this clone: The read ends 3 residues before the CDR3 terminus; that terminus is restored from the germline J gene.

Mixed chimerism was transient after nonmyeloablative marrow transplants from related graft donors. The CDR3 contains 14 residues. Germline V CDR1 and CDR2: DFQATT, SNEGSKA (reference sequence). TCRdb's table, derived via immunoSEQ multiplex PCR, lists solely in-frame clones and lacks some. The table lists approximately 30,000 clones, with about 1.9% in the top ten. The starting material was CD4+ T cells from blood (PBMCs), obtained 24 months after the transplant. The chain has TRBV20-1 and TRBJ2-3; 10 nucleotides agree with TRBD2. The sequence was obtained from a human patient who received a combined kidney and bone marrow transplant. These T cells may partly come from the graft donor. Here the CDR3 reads CSARDLAGESPQYF. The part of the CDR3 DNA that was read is TGCAGTGCTAGAGACCTAGCGGGAGAGTCACCG.